A selection of T cell receptor beta chains follows, all from one sample in a study of blood T cell repertoires in COVID-19. Here immunoSEQ multiplex PCR was the method, and the copy in TCRdb shows in-frame clones only, minus some. The sample includes approximately 160,000 clones, about 86% of them seen just once. The specimen was peripheral blood. These receptor sequences come from a woman aged 80 or older with acute or convalescent COVID-19. Each CDR3 is given with its conserved first and last residue. A D gene is named only where the DNA matches it firmly. Some rows mark clone size as missing; the rest say once, few, many or name a class of expanded clone.

v_gene: TRBV3-1/TRBV3-2; j_gene: TRBJ2-7; abundance: .; d_gene: TRBD1; CDR3aa: CASSKRGSGQGDYEQYF; CDR3nt: TGTGCCAGCAGCAAAAGAGGGTCGGGACAGGGGGACTACGAGCAGTACTTC
v_gene: TRBV5-1; j_gene: TRBJ2-3; abundance: .; d_gene: .; CDR3aa: CASSFRDPSTDTQYF; CDR3nt: TGCGCCAGCAGCTTTAGAGATCCTAGCACAGATACGCAGTATTTT
v_gene: TRBV3-1/TRBV3-2; j_gene: TRBJ1-1; abundance: .; d_gene: TRBD1; CDR3aa: CASSQRDRVVEAFF; CDR3nt: TGTGCCAGCAGCCAACGAGACAGGGTGGTTGAAGCTTTCTTT
v_gene: TRBV5-6; j_gene: TRBJ2-2; abundance: once; d_gene: .; CDR3aa: CASSLPGDTGELFF; CDR3nt: TGTGCCAGCAGCTTGCCAGGGGACACCGGGGAGCTGTTTTTT
v_gene: TRBV7-2; j_gene: TRBJ1-2; abundance: .; d_gene: .; CDR3aa: CASSLGAFSNYGYTF; CDR3nt: TGTGCCAGCAGCTTAGGGGCCTTCTCTAACTATGGCTACACCTTC
v_gene: TRBV4-1; j_gene: TRBJ1-4; abundance: .; d_gene: .; CDR3aa: CASSPGLLNEKLFF; CDR3nt: TGCGCCAGCAGCCCGGGACTGCTGAATGAAAAACTGTTTTTT
v_gene: TRBV9; j_gene: TRBJ1-2; abundance: .; d_gene: TRBD1; CDR3aa: CASSALSGTGHGYTF; CDR3nt: TGTGCCAGCAGCGCATTGTCCGGGACAGGGCATGGCTACACCTTC
v_gene: TRBV19; j_gene: TRBJ2-7; abundance: few; d_gene: .; CDR3aa: CASSSGTTKLYEQYF; CDR3nt: TGTGCCAGTAGTTCCGGGACAACGAAACTATACGAGCAGTACTTC
v_gene: TRBV6-2/TRBV6-3; j_gene: TRBJ2-2; abundance: .; d_gene: TRBD2; CDR3aa: CASSKGLAANTGELFF; CDR3nt: TGTGCCAGCAGCAAAGGACTAGCGGCTAACACCGGGGAGCTGTTTTTT
v_gene: TRBV6-5; j_gene: TRBJ1-3; abundance: .; d_gene: TRBD1; CDR3aa: CASSYSTRGRNTIYF; CDR3nt: TGTGCCAGCAGTTACTCGACCAGGGGGCGGAACACCATATATTTT
v_gene: TRBV3-1/TRBV3-2; j_gene: TRBJ1-4; abundance: .; d_gene: .; CDR3aa: CASSLRGREKLFF; CDR3nt: TGTGCCAGCAGCCTAAGGGGTAGAGAAAAACTGTTTTTT
v_gene: TRBV12-1; j_gene: TRBJ2-7; abundance: .; d_gene: .; CDR3aa: CASSFFLGLAGGRTYEQYF; CDR3nt: TGTGCCAGCAGCTTCTTTCTAGGACTAGCGGGGGGACGAACCTACGAGCAGTACTTC
v_gene: TRBV2; j_gene: TRBJ2-7; abundance: .; d_gene: .; CDR3aa: CASSEEQSYEQYF; CDR3nt: TGTGCCAGCAGTGAAGAACAGAGCTACGAGCAGTACTTC
v_gene: TRBV3-1/TRBV3-2; j_gene: TRBJ2-1; abundance: .; d_gene: .; CDR3aa: CASSHHGTSTYNEQFF; CDR3nt: TGTGCCAGCAGCCACCACGGGACATCAACCTACAATGAGCAGTTCTTC
v_gene: TRBV30; j_gene: TRBJ1-5; abundance: .; d_gene: .; CDR3aa: CAWNGGASNQPQHF; CDR3nt: TGTGCCTGGAATGGAGGAGCGAGCAATCAGCCCCAGCATTTT
v_gene: TRBV19; j_gene: TRBJ1-2; abundance: .; d_gene: TRBD1; CDR3aa: CASSGQGALGSYGYTF; CDR3nt: TGTGCCAGTAGCGGACAGGGGGCTCTGGGGAGCTATGGCTACACCTTC
v_gene: TRBV27; j_gene: TRBJ2-3; abundance: .; d_gene: TRBD1; CDR3aa: CASRSPQGVFSDTQYF; CDR3nt: TGTGCCAGCAGAAGTCCGCAGGGGGTTTTTTCAGATACGCAGTATTTT
v_gene: TRBV28; j_gene: TRBJ1-1; abundance: .; d_gene: .; CDR3aa: CASSNTQGSEAFF; CDR3nt: TGTGCCAGCAGTAACACACAGGGCTCTGAAGCTTTCTTT
v_gene: TRBV7-9; j_gene: TRBJ2-1; abundance: .; d_gene: TRBD2; CDR3aa: CASSLIRLAGGPSGWEQFF; CDR3nt: TGTGCCAGCAGCTTAATACGACTAGCGGGAGGTCCCTCGGGGTGGGAGCAGTTCTTC
v_gene: TRBV7-2; j_gene: TRBJ2-3; abundance: .; d_gene: .; CDR3aa: CASNPRRGTDTQYF; CDR3nt: TGTGCCAGCAACCCGAGGCGGGGCACAGATACGCAGTATTTT
v_gene: TRBV27; j_gene: TRBJ1-1; abundance: few; d_gene: .; CDR3aa: CASSQAWDTEAFF; CDR3nt: TGTGCCAGCAGCCAGGCCTGGGACACTGAAGCTTTCTTT
v_gene: TRBV5-1; j_gene: TRBJ2-1; abundance: .; d_gene: TRBD1; CDR3aa: CASSGPGTGVSEQFF; CDR3nt: TGCGCCAGCAGCGGTCCCGGGACAGGGGTTTCTGAGCAGTTCTTC
v_gene: TRBV7-9; j_gene: TRBJ2-5; abundance: once; d_gene: TRBD2; CDR3aa: CASSEGGGAETQYF; CDR3nt: TGTGCCAGCAGTGAAGGCGGGGGGGCTGAGACCCAGTACTTC
v_gene: TRBV11-3; j_gene: TRBJ2-2; abundance: once; d_gene: .; CDR3aa: CASSPDPGRNTGELFF; CDR3nt: TGTGCCAGCAGCCCCGACCCGGGGAGGAACACCGGGGAGCTGTTTTTT
v_gene: TRBV7-2; j_gene: TRBJ1-1; abundance: .; d_gene: .; CDR3aa: CASSKEGNTEAFF; CDR3nt: TGTGCCAGCAGCAAAGAGGGGAACACTGAAGCTTTCTTT
v_gene: TRBV28; j_gene: TRBJ1-2; abundance: .; d_gene: .; CDR3aa: CASSLAGEGGWYGYTF; CDR3nt: TGTGCCAGCAGTTTGGCAGGGGAAGGTGGTTGGTATGGCTACACCTTC
v_gene: TRBV15; j_gene: TRBJ1-1; abundance: .; d_gene: .; CDR3aa: CATSRDQVRGTEAFF; CDR3nt: TGTGCCACCAGCAGAGATCAAGTTCGAGGGACTGAAGCTTTCTTT
v_gene: TRBV24-1; j_gene: TRBJ2-5; abundance: .; d_gene: .; CDR3aa: CATSTSGSYQETQYF; CDR3nt: TGTGCCACCAGTACCTCCGGTTCCTACCAAGAGACCCAGTACTTC
v_gene: TRBV24-1; j_gene: TRBJ2-5; abundance: .; d_gene: .; CDR3aa: CATSDFLGGGQETQYF; CDR3nt: TGTGCCACCAGTGATTTCTTAGGGGGGGGCCAAGAGACCCAGTACTTC
v_gene: TRBV5-6; j_gene: TRBJ2-7; abundance: .; d_gene: TRBD2; CDR3aa: CASSYGTSGYEQYF; CDR3nt: TGTGCCAGCAGCTACGGGACTAGCGGTTACGAGCAGTACTTC
v_gene: TRBV6-5; j_gene: TRBJ1-5; abundance: .; d_gene: .; CDR3aa: CASTEGGSSQPQHF; CDR3nt: TGTGCCAGCACCGAGGGGGGGTCAAGTCAGCCCCAGCATTTT
v_gene: TRBV5-5; j_gene: TRBJ2-1; abundance: .; d_gene: TRBD2; CDR3aa: CASSLVGLANNEQFF; CDR3nt: TGTGCCAGCAGCTTGGTGGGACTAGCGAACAATGAGCAGTTCTTC
v_gene: TRBV3-1/TRBV3-2; j_gene: TRBJ2-1; abundance: once; d_gene: .; CDR3aa: CASSQVLGVIFF; CDR3nt: TGTGCCAGCAGCCAAGTTCTCGGGGTGATCTTCTTC
v_gene: TRBV3-1/TRBV3-2; j_gene: TRBJ1-6; abundance: .; d_gene: TRBD1; CDR3aa: CASSDRVSPLHF; CDR3nt: TGTGCCAGCAGCGACAGGGTATCACCCCTCCACTTT
v_gene: TRBV3-1/TRBV3-2; j_gene: TRBJ2-3; abundance: .; d_gene: .; CDR3aa: CASSPRAGLSTDTQYF; CDR3nt: TGTGCCAGCAGCCCGCGGGCGGGGCTGAGCACAGATACGCAGTATTTT
v_gene: TRBV18; j_gene: TRBJ1-3; abundance: .; d_gene: .; CDR3aa: CASSPISRADTIYF; CDR3nt: TGTGCCAGCTCACCAATATCCAGGGCGGACACCATATATTTT
v_gene: TRBV7-3; j_gene: TRBJ2-7; abundance: .; d_gene: TRBD1; CDR3aa: CASSPGRGLEQYF; CDR3nt: TGTGCCAGCAGCCCAGGCAGGGGGCTCGAGCAGTACTTC
v_gene: TRBV28; j_gene: TRBJ1-1; abundance: .; d_gene: TRBD1; CDR3aa: CASRDRKNTEAFF; CDR3nt: TGTGCCAGCAGGGACAGGAAGAACACTGAAGCTTTCTTT
v_gene: TRBV5-4; j_gene: TRBJ1-4; abundance: .; d_gene: .; CDR3aa: CASSHIGRGEEKLFF; CDR3nt: TGTGCCAGCAGCCACATTGGCAGGGGTGAGGAAAAACTGTTTTTT
v_gene: TRBV6-4; j_gene: TRBJ1-3; abundance: .; d_gene: .; CDR3aa: CASSDSLYVPGNTIYF; CDR3nt: TGTGCCAGCAGTGACTCGCTCTATGTACCTGGAAACACCATATATTTT
v_gene: TRBV11-3; j_gene: TRBJ2-2; abundance: once; d_gene: TRBD2; CDR3aa: CASSLGRDYENMNTGELFF; CDR3nt: TGTGCCAGCAGCTTAGGCCGGGACTACGAGAACATGAACACCGGGGAGCTGTTTTTT
v_gene: TRBV4-2; j_gene: TRBJ1-6; abundance: .; d_gene: .; CDR3aa: CASSQDPGGKWNSPLHF; CDR3nt: TGTGCCAGCAGCCAAGATCCGGGCGGGAAGTGGAACTCACCCCTCCACTTT
v_gene: TRBV30; j_gene: TRBJ1-6; abundance: .; d_gene: .; CDR3aa: CAWSPQAYSPLHF; CDR3nt: TGTGCCTGGAGTCCTCAGGCATATTCACCCCTCCACTTT
v_gene: TRBV5-4; j_gene: TRBJ2-3; abundance: few; d_gene: .; CDR3aa: CASSPQGGRTDTQYF; CDR3nt: TGTGCCAGCAGCCCCCAGGGCGGAAGGACAGATACGCAGTATTTT
v_gene: TRBV27; j_gene: TRBJ2-7; abundance: .; d_gene: TRBD1; CDR3aa: CASSLSGTGWPEQYF; CDR3nt: TGTGCCAGCAGTTTGTCCGGGACAGGGTGGCCCGAGCAGTACTTC
v_gene: TRBV6-5; j_gene: TRBJ1-1; abundance: .; d_gene: .; CDR3aa: CASSSQGSGAFF; CDR3nt: TGTGCCAGCAGTTCCCAGGGGAGTGGGGCTTTCTTT
v_gene: TRBV7-9; j_gene: TRBJ1-5; abundance: .; d_gene: TRBD1; CDR3aa: CASSLGAGTGGQPQHF; CDR3nt: TGTGCCAGCAGCTTAGGGGCCGGGACAGGGGGACAGCCCCAGCATTTT
v_gene: TRBV9; j_gene: TRBJ1-2; abundance: .; d_gene: .; CDR3aa: CASSAAINYGYTF; CDR3nt: TGTGCCAGCAGCGCCGCTATTAACTATGGCTACACCTTC
v_gene: TRBV28; j_gene: TRBJ1-1; abundance: .; d_gene: TRBD1; CDR3aa: CASRATGTGNTEAFF; CDR3nt: TGTGCCAGCAGGGCTACCGGGACAGGGAACACTGAAGCTTTCTTT
v_gene: TRBV7-2; j_gene: TRBJ2-7; abundance: medium-sized; d_gene: TRBD1; CDR3aa: CASSRQGYEQYF; CDR3nt: TGTGCCAGCAGCCGACAGGGTTACGAGCAGTACTTC
v_gene: TRBV4-2; j_gene: TRBJ2-2; abundance: .; d_gene: TRBD1; CDR3aa: CASSQDPLGTGANTGELFF; CDR3nt: TGTGCCAGCAGCCAAGATCCTCTTGGGACAGGGGCGAACACCGGGGAGCTGTTTTTT
v_gene: TRBV7-2; j_gene: TRBJ1-2; abundance: .; d_gene: TRBD1; CDR3aa: CASSLGQLEGYTF; CDR3nt: TGTGCCAGCAGCCTGGGACAGCTGGAGGGCTACACCTTC
v_gene: TRBV9; j_gene: TRBJ2-1; abundance: once; d_gene: TRBD2; CDR3aa: CASSKRPPSGVYNEQFF; CDR3nt: TGTGCCAGCAGCAAAAGGCCCCCTAGCGGGGTATACAATGAGCAGTTCTTC
v_gene: TRBV5-6; j_gene: TRBJ1-2; abundance: few; d_gene: .; CDR3aa: CASQIDRTYGYTF; CDR3nt: TGTGCCAGTCAAATTGACAGAACCTATGGCTACACCTTC
v_gene: TRBV10-2; j_gene: TRBJ1-5; abundance: .; d_gene: TRBD1; CDR3aa: CASRQGASNQPQHF; CDR3nt: TGCGCCAGCAGACAGGGGGCGAGCAATCAGCCCCAGCATTTT
v_gene: TRBV28; j_gene: TRBJ2-7; abundance: few; d_gene: TRBD2; CDR3aa: CASSPTSVSYEQYF; CDR3nt: TGTGCCAGCAGTCCGACTAGCGTCTCCTACGAGCAGTACTTC
v_gene: TRBV5-6; j_gene: TRBJ2-1; abundance: .; d_gene: TRBD1; CDR3aa: CASSHRDSAGGQFF; CDR3nt: TGTGCCAGCAGCCACCGGGACAGTGCTGGAGGGCAGTTCTTC